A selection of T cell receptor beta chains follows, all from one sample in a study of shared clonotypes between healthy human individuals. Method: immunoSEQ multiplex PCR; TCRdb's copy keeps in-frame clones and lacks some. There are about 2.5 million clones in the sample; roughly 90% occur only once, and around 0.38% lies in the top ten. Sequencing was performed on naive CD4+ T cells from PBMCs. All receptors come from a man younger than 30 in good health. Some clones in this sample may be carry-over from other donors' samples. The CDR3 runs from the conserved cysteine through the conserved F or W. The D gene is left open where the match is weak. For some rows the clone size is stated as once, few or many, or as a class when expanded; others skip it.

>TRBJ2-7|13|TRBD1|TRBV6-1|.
CASSEARGGRQYF
TGTGCCAGCAGTGAAGCTCGAGGGGGCCGGCAGTACTTC
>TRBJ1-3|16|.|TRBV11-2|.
CASSFVLTPSGNTIYF
TGTGCCAGCAGCTTTGTTCTCACGCCCTCTGGAAACACCATATATTTT
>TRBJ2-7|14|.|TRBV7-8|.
CASSLASGWYEQYF
TGTGCCAGCAGCTTAGCGTCAGGGTGGTACGAGCAGTACTTC
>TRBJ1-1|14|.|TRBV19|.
CASSTGLVNTEAFF
TGTGCCAGTAGTACGGGACTGGTTAACACTGAAGCTTTCTTT
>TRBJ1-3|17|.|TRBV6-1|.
CASSEIWEGLTGNTIYF
TGTGCCAGCAGTGAAATCTGGGAGGGCTTGACTGGAAACACCATATATTTT
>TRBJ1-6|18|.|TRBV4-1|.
CASSQVGLRSSYNSPLHF
TGCGCCAGCAGCCAAGTAGGCCTTCGGAGCTCCTATAATTCACCCCTCCACTTT
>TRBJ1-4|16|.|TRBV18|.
CASSPGQIATNEKLFF
TGTGCCAGCTCACCTGGTCAGATTGCAACTAATGAAAAACTGTTTTTT
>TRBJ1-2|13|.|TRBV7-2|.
CASSLGLGYGYTF
TGTGCCAGCAGCTTGGGACTGGGCTATGGCTACACCTTC
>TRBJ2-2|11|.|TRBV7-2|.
CASSLSGELFF
TGTGCCAGCAGCTTGTCCGGGGAGCTGTTTTTT
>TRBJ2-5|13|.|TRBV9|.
CASSVGTQETQYF
TGTGCCAGCAGCGTCGGGACCCAAGAGACCCAGTACTTC
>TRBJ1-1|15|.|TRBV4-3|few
CASSQRSLLNTEAFF
TGCGCCAGCAGCCAACGGAGCCTATTGAACACTGAAGCTTTCTTT
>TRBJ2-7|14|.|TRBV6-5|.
CASSSPASRDEQYF
TGTGCCAGCAGTTCGCCGGCTAGCCGCGACGAGCAGTACTTC
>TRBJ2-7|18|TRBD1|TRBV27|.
CASSFLTPGTGVVYEQYF
TGTGCCAGCAGTTTCCTTACCCCCGGGACAGGGGTCGTCTACGAGCAGTACTTC
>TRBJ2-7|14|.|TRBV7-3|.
CASSPAGTGLQQYF
TGTGCCAGCAGCCCCGCCGGGACGGGCCTTCAGCAGTACTTC
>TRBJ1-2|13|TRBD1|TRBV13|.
CASSSTGNYGYTF
TGTGCCAGCAGTTCGACAGGGAACTATGGCTACACCTTC
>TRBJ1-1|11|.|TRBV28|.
CASSPNTEAFF
TGTGCCAGCAGCCCAAACACTGAAGCTTTCTTT
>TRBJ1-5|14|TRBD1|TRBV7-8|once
CASSSDRGWQPQHF
TGTGCCAGCAGCTCGGACAGGGGTTGGCAGCCCCAGCATTTT
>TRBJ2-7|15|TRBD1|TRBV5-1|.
CASSLAGQGGYEQYF
TGCGCCAGCAGCTTGGCGGGACAGGGCGGTTACGAGCAGTACTTC
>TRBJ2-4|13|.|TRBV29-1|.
CSVAPLAKNIQYF
TGCAGCGTTGCGCCTTTAGCCAAAAACATTCAGTACTTC
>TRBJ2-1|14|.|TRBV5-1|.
CASSLMTSGDEQFF
TGCGCCAGCAGCTTGATGACTAGTGGGGATGAGCAGTTCTTC
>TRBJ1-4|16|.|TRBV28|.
CASSIRAAATNEKLFF
TGTGCCAGCAGTATCCGCGCGGCTGCAACTAATGAAAAACTGTTTTTT
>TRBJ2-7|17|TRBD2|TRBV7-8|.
CASSLVGLAGGAYEQYF
TGTGCCAGCAGCTTAGTGGGACTAGCGGGAGGTGCCTACGAGCAGTACTTC
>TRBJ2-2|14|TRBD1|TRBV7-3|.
CASSSGTGKGELFF
TGTGCCAGCAGCTCCGGGACAGGGAAGGGGGAGCTGTTTTTT
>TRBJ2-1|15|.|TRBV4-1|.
CASSQVASHVNEQFF
TGCGCCAGCAGCCAAGTCGCTAGCCACGTAAATGAGCAGTTCTTC
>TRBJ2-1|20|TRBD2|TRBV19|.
CASSIAQSGTGPSSYNEQFF
TGTGCCAGTAGTATAGCTCAAAGCGGGACGGGCCCGAGCTCCTACAATGAGCAGTTCTTC
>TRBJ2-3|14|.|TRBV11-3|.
CASSSHPRADTQYF
TGTGCCAGCAGCTCTCACCCCCGAGCAGATACGCAGTATTTT
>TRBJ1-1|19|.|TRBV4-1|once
CASSQELPDIPKGNTEAFF
TGCGCCAGCAGCCAGGAATTACCGGACATTCCGAAGGGGAACACTGAAGCTTTCTTT
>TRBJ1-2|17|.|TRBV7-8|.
CASSLALRDRALYGYTF
TGTGCCAGCAGCTTAGCGCTTCGGGATCGTGCCCTCTATGGCTACACCTTC
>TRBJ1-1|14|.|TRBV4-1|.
CASSQGSSNTEAFF
TGCGCCAGCAGCCAAGGTTCCAGCAACACTGAAGCTTTCTTT
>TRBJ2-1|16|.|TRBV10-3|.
CAISESKATRDNEQFF
TGTGCCATCAGTGAGTCAAAAGCGACGCGGGACAATGAGCAGTTCTTC
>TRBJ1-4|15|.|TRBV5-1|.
CASSLFIGTNEKLFF
TGCGCCAGCAGCTTGTTCATTGGTACTAATGAAAAACTGTTTTTT
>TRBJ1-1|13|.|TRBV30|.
CAWSVGSNTEAFF
TGTGCCTGGAGTGTAGGTTCGAACACTGAAGCTTTCTTT
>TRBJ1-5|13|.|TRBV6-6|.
CASRPNTNQPQHF
TGTGCCAGCAGGCCCAATACCAATCAGCCCCAGCATTTT
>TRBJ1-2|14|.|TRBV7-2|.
CASSLWPDSYGYTF
TGTGCCAGCAGCTTATGGCCAGACAGCTATGGCTACACCTTC
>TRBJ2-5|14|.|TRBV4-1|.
CASSQSGVGETQYF
TGCGCCAGCAGCCAATCGGGAGTCGGGGAGACCCAGTACTTC
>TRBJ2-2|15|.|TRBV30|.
CATKWRITNTGELFF
TGTGCCACGAAATGGAGGATTACGAACACCGGGGAGCTGTTTTTT
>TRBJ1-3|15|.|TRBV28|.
CASSLTYYSGNTIYF
TGTGCCAGCAGTTTAACCTATTACTCTGGAAACACCATATATTTT
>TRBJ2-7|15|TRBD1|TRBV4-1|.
CASSRPDREAYEQYF
TGCGCCAGCAGCCGCCCCGACAGGGAAGCCTACGAGCAGTACTTC
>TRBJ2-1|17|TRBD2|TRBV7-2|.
CASSPTRTAGDGYEQFF
TGTGCCAGCAGCCCTACGAGAACAGCGGGAGATGGATATGAGCAGTTCTTC
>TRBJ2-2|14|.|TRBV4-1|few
CASSQWGSTGELFF
TGCGCCAGCAGCCAATGGGGGTCGACCGGGGAGCTGTTTTTT
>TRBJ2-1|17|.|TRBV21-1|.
CASSTPGLAHRFNEQFF
TGTGCCAGCAGCACCCCAGGACTAGCACATAGATTCAATGAGCAGTTCTTC
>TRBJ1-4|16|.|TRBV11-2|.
CASSRLGRATNEKLFF
TGTGCCAGCAGCCGGTTGGGCCGTGCAACTAATGAAAAACTGTTTTTT
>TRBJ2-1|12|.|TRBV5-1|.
CASSEGLTKQFF
TGCGCCAGCAGCGAAGGACTGACAAAGCAGTTCTTC
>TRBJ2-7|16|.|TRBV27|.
CASSLSIRGQGYEQYF
TGTGCCAGCAGTTTATCTATCCGGGGGCAAGGTTACGAGCAGTACTTC
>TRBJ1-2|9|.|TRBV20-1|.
CSAPDGYTF
TGCAGTGCCCCCGATGGCTACACCTTC
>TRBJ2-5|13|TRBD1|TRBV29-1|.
CSVDGQDQETQYF
TGCAGCGTTGATGGACAGGACCAAGAGACCCAGTACTTC
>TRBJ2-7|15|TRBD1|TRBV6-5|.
CASSHLVTGAYEQYF
TGTGCCAGCAGCCACCTGGTGACAGGGGCATACGAGCAGTACTTC